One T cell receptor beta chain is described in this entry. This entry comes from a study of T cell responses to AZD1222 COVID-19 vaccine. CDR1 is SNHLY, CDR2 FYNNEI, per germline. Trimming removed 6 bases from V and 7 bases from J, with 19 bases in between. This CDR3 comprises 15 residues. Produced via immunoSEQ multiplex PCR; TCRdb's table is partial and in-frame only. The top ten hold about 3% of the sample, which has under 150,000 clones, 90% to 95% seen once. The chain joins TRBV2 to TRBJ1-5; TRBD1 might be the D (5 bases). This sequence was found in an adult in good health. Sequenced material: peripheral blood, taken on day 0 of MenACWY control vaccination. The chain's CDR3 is CASSPGGRESQPQHF. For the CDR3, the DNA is TGTGCCAGCAGCCCCGGCGGCAGGGAGAGCCAGCCCCAGCATTTT.